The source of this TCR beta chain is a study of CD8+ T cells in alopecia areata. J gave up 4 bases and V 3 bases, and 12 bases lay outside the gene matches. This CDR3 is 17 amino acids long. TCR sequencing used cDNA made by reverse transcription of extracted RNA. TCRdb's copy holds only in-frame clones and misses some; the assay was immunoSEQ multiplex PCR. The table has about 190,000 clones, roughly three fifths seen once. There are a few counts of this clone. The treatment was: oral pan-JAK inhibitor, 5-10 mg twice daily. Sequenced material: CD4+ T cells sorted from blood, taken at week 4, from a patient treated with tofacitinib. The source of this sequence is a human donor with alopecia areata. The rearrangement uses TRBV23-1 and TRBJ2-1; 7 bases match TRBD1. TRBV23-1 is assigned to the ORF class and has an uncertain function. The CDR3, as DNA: TGCGCCAGCAGTCACTTTCCAGGGGGTCTGGGGTACAATGAGCAGTTCTTC. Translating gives CASSHFPGGLGYNEQFF.